This T cell receptor beta chain was sequenced in a study of Ad26.COV2.S vaccination and SARS-CoV-2 variants. Background on the study: Once or twice, 56 days apart, Ad26.COV2.S was delivered intramuscularly.

Points from the study as a whole: From the TCR breadth and depth analyses, total T cell responses may have been underestimated. Individuals receiving vaccine had higher spike-specific TCR breadth than placebo recipients did.

The sample's treatment: roughly 20 received Ad26.COV2.S at low or high dose, single or two shots; 5 received placebo; per-sample allocation not given. Sampling was performed 63 days after the first vaccine or placebo injection. An adult aged 18-55 years in Boston served as the donor. Remarks on this clone: The antigen remains unidentified.

The data were produced by immunoSEQ multiplex PCR, yet TCRdb's version contains in-frame clones alone and is incomplete. The sample has 350,000 to 400,000 clones, approximately 91% seen once. Trimming pared 3 bases from V and 3 bases from J, leaving 17 bases between. CDR3 length: 17 amino acids. Germline CDR1 SNHLY, CDR2 FYNNEI. This TCR came from a person aged 18-65 years who received the Ad26.COV2.S COVID-19 vaccine or a placebo. V and J are TRBV2 and TRBJ2-2; no reliable D call. Sequenced here: peripheral blood, sampled in a trial of Ad26.COV2.S vaccine versus placebo. The CDR3 here is CASSDTQTNRDTGELFF. The CDR3 nucleotides read TGTGCCAGCAGTGATACTCAGACCAATCGTGACACCGGGGAGCTGTTTTTT.